The clone carrying this T cell receptor beta chain was picked up a small number of times. Its specificity is unknown. Other DNA sequences from this sample encode an identical CDR3 as well. The single heparinised draw taken from each donor contained roughly 110 mL of blood on average. Sorted CD4+ subsets: naive, central memory, regulatory, stem cell-like memory (CD45RO/CCR7/CD25/CD127/CD95/CD27 panel). Without exception, sorted populations had purity beyond 98%. The data originate from a study of beta chain features in type 1 diabetes. Study-wide context: Researchers looked at fewer than 110 million sorted cells across all samples. Study outcomes and limitations: Moderate but significant shortening of TCRB CDR3s was recorded in all four CD4+ subsets from Type 1 diabetes patients.

Every bit of the isolated RNA underwent reverse transcription, so sequencing read expressed TCRB transcripts. Libraries were prepared by immunoSEQ multiplex PCR; TCRdb keeps only in-frame clonotypes and omits some of them. This sample has hundreds of thousands of clones; around 15% occur once, and the top ten carry roughly 0.04%. CDR3 length: 14 amino acids. The germline gives CDR1 SEHNR, CDR2 FQNEAQ (reference sequence). V dropped 3 bases and J dropped 1 base, with 8 bases sitting between them. Sequences were obtained from naive CD4+ T cells from blood. The chain is built from TRBV7-9 and TRBJ2-3; D possibly corresponds to TRBD2 (6 bases). This clonotype originated in a man between 18 and 35 years old with type 1 diabetes. The CDR3, as DNA: TGTGCCAGCAGCTTCACGGGGGGCACAGATACGCAGTATTTT. It yields the protein CASSFTGGTDTQYF.